This is a list of T cell receptor beta chains from one sample in a study of blood T cell repertoires in COVID-19. TCRdb's copy holds only in-frame clones and misses some; the assay was immunoSEQ multiplex PCR. The sample lists 110,000 to 150,000 clones, around four fifths occurring once. Sequencing was done on a sample of PBMCs or T cells enriched from blood (not recorded which). These receptors were collected from a woman in her forties who had recovered from COVID-19. Each CDR3 is given with its conserved first and last residue.

v_call: TRBV2
j_call: TRBJ1-2
cdr3_aa: CASRGGDWIYGYTF

v_call: TRBV10-1
j_call: TRBJ1-5
cdr3_aa: CASIHRAYNQPQHF

v_call: TRBV6-5
j_call: TRBJ2-3
cdr3_aa: CASKWSRADTQYF

v_call: TRBV29-1
j_call: TRBJ2-3
cdr3_aa: CSVEVVDRGSVSDTQYF

v_call: TRBV19
j_call: TRBJ1-6
cdr3_aa: CASSIAGTENSPLHF

v_call: TRBV14
j_call: TRBJ2-5
cdr3_aa: CASSPSPQETQYF

v_call: TRBV5-1
j_call: TRBJ2-3
cdr3_aa: CASSPWTGGTTDTQYF

v_call: TRBV19
j_call: TRBJ1-1
cdr3_aa: CASAPGGAGNTEAFF

v_call: TRBV27
j_call: TRBJ1-1
cdr3_aa: CASRPGTLNTEAFF

v_call: TRBV9
j_call: TRBJ2-2
cdr3_aa: CASSVGSGLEPGELFF

v_call: TRBV11-3
j_call: TRBJ1-2
cdr3_aa: CASRRRGPGYTF

v_call: TRBV30
j_call: TRBJ1-5
cdr3_aa: CAWSAGTGNQPQHF

v_call: TRBV3-1/TRBV3-2
j_call: TRBJ1-1
cdr3_aa: CASSQGQGATEAFF